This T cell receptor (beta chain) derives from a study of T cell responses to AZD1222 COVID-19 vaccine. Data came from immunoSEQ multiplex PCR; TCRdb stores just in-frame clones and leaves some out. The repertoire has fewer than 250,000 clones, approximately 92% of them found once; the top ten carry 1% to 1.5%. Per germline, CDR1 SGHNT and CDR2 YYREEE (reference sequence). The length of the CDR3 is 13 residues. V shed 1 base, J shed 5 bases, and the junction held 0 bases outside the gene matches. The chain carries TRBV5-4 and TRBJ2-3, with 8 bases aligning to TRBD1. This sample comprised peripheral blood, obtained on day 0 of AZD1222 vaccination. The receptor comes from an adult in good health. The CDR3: CASSLTGGDTQYF. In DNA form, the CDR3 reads TGTGCCAGCAGCTTGACAGGGGGAGATACGCAGTATTTT.